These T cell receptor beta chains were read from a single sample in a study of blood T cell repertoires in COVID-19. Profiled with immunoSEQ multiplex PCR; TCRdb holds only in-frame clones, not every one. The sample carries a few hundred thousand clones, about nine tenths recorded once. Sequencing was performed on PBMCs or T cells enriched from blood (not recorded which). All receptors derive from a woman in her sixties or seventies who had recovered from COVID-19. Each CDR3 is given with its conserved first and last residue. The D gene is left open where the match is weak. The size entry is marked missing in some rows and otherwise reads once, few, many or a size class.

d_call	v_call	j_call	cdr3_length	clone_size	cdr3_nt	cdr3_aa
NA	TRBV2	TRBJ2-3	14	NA	TGTGCCAGCAGAGAGTTAGCGGCCACAGATACGCAGTATTTT	CASRELAATDTQYF
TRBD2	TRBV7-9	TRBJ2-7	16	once	TGTGCCAGCAGCTTAGTCTTAGCGGGCAACTCCTACGAGCAGTACTTC	CASSLVLAGNSYEQYF
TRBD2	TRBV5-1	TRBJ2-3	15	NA	TGCGCCAGCAGCCCCCAACTAGCGGGGATAGATACGCAGTATTTT	CASSPQLAGIDTQYF
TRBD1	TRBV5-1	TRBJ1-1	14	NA	TGCGCCAGCAGCCGACAGGGATCGAACACTGAAGCTTTCTTT	CASSRQGSNTEAFF
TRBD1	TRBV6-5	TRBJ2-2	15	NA	TGTGCCAGCGTTCATAGGACAGGGGACACCGGGGAGCTGTTTTTT	CASVHRTGDTGELFF
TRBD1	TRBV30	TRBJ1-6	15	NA	TGTGCCTGGAGATCCTGGGACAGGTTTTACTCACCCCTCCACTTT	CAWRSWDRFYSPLHF
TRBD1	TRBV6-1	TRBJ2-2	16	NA	TGTGCCAGCAGTGCCCAAACAGGGGATAGAACCGGGGAGCTGTTTTTT	CASSAQTGDRTGELFF
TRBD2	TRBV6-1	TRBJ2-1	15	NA	TGTGCCAGCAGTGAATGGATAGCGGGACGGAATGAGCAGTTCTTC	CASSEWIAGRNEQFF
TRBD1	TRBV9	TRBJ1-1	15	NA	TGTGCCAGCAGGAAAACAGGGGTGCAGAACACTGAAGCTTTCTTT	CASRKTGVQNTEAFF
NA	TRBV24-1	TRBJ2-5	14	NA	TGTGCCACCAGTGACACCACTAGGGAGGAGACCCAGTACTTC	CATSDTTREETQYF
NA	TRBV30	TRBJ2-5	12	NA	TGTGCCTGGAGTGTTACGGGAGAGACCCAGTACTTC	CAWSVTGETQYF
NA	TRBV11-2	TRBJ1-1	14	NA	TGTGCCAGCAGCCCCACCAGGAGGGGCACTGAAGCTTTCTTT	CASSPTRRGTEAFF
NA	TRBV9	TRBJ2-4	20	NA	TGTGCCAGCAGCGTATATCAGCCATTTCGGTGGACACTGGCCAAAAACATTCAGTACTTC	CASSVYQPFRWTLAKNIQYF
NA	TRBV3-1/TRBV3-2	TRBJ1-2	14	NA	TGTGCCAGCAGCCAAGTGCCAGGGTTGGCTGGCTACACCTTC	CASSQVPGLAGYTF
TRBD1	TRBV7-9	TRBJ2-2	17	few	TGTGCCAGCAGCCACTCCCTGAGACAGGGGAACACCGGGGAGCTGTTTTTT	CASSHSLRQGNTGELFF
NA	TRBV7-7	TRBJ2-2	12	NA	TGTGCTAGCAGCCTTGACACCGGGGAGCTGTTTTTT	CASSLDTGELFF
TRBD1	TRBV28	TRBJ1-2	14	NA	TGTGCCAGCAGGACAGGGGGCAAGTTCGATGGCTACACCTTC	CASRTGGKFDGYTF
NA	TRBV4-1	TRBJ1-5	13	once	TGCGCCAGCAGCCAAGAGGGGGCTCAGCCCCAGCATTTT	CASSQEGAQPQHF
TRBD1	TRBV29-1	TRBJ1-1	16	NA	TGCAGCGTTGTTGTGGGACAGCGATACTTGAACACTGAAGCTTTCTTT	CSVVVGQRYLNTEAFF
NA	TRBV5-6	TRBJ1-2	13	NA	TGTGCCAGCAGCTTGGCGCCGGCGGATGGCTACACCTTC	CASSLAPADGYTF
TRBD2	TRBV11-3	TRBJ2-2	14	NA	TGTGCCAGCAGCTTGACTAGCGGGACCGGGGAGCTGTTTTTT	CASSLTSGTGELFF
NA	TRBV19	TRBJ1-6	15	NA	TGTGCCAGTAAGGGGTCGGCAGGATCCAATTCACCCCTCCACTTT	CASKGSAGSNSPLHF
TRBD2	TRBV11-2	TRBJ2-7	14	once	TGTGCCAGCAGCACCCAGCGGGATCCCTACGAGCAGTACTTC	CASSTQRDPYEQYF
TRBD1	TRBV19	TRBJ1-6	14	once	TGTGCCACCACGGACAGGGGTTCTAATTCACCCCTCCACTTT	CATTDRGSNSPLHF
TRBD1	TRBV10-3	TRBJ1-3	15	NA	TGTGCCATCAGTGCGGGACAGACCTCTGGAAACACCATATATTTT	CAISAGQTSGNTIYF
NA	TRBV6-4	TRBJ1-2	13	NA	TGTGCCAGCAGTGACGGCCCGTCCTATGGCTACACCTTC	CASSDGPSYGYTF
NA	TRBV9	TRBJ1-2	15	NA	TGTGCCAGCAGCGCCGCGGGACTCGCGCTCTATGGCTACACCTTC	CASSAAGLALYGYTF
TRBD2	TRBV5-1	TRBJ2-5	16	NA	TGCGCCAGCAGCGGGCGGGGACTAGCGGGAGAAGAGACCCAGTACTTC	CASSGRGLAGEETQYF
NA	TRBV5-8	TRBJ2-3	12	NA	TGTGCCAGCAGCTTGGCCCCGGGTACGCAGTATTTT	CASSLAPGTQYF
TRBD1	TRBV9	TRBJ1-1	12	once	TGTGCCACAGGGGGTGTGAACGCTGAAGCTTTCTTT	CATGGVNAEAFF
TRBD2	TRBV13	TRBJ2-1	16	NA	TGTGCCAGCAGTCACCCGCGGGCGGGAGGGGGCGATGAGCAGTTCTTC	CASSHPRAGGGDEQFF
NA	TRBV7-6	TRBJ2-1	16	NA	TGTGCCAGCAGCTTAGTTGCGGGGGCCTCCTACAATGAGCAGTTCTTC	CASSLVAGASYNEQFF
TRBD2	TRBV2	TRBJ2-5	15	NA	TGTGCCAGCAGCCCAAATGGCGGGGGAGGAGAGACCCAGTACTTC	CASSPNGGGGETQYF
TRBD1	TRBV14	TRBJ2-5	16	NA	TGTGCCAGCAGCCAAGGCTTGGGACAGCCACAAGAGACCCAGTACTTC	CASSQGLGQPQETQYF
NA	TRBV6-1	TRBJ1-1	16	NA	TGTGCCAGCAGTGGCCCTGGGGCCTACTTTAACACTGAAGCTTTCTTT	CASSGPGAYFNTEAFF
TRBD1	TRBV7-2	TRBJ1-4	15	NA	TGTGCCAGCAGCCTATCCGGGACAGTCGATGAAAAACTGTTTTTT	CASSLSGTVDEKLFF
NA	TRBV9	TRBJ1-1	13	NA	TGTGCCAGCAGCGTAGGAGGAAACGCTGAAGCTTTCTTT	CASSVGGNAEAFF
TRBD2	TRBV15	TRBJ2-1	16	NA	TGTGCCACCAGTCAGGGGTCGAGCGGGAGAGGGAATGAGCAGTTCTTC	CATSQGSSGRGNEQFF
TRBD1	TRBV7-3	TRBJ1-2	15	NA	TGTGCCAGCAGCATGGGCGGGCAGGGGGACTATGGCTACACCTTC	CASSMGGQGDYGYTF
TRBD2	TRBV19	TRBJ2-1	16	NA	TGTGCCAGTAGTATTGTGACTAGCGGGTCGTACAATGAGCAGTTCTTC	CASSIVTSGSYNEQFF
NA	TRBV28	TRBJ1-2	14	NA	TGTGCCAGCAGGGCCTCCGGAGGCGGCTATGGCTACACCTTC	CASRASGGGYGYTF
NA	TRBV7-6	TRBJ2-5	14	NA	TGTGCCAGCAGCTTAGAACAGGGCCTGAAGACCCAGTACTTC	CASSLEQGLKTQYF
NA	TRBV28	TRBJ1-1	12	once	TGTGCCAGCAGTGCGGATTACACTGAAGCTTTCTTT	CASSADYTEAFF
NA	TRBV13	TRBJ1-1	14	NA	TGTGCCAGCAGCGATAGCGGGGCAGGGACTGAAGCTTTCTTT	CASSDSGAGTEAFF
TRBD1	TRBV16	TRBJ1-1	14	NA	TGTGCCAGCAGCCAATATCAGGGGGCGTCCGAAGCTTTCTTT	CASSQYQGASEAFF